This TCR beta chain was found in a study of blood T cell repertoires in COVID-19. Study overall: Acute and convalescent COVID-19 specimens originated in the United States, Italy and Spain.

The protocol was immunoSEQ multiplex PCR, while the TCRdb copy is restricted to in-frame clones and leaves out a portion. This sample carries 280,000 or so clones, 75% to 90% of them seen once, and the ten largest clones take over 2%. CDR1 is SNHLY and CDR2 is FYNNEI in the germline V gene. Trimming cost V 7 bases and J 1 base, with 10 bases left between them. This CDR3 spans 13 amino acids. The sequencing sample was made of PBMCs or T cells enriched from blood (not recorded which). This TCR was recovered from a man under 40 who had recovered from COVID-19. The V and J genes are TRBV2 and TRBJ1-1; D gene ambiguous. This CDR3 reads CASTSGPNTEAFF. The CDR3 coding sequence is TGTGCCAGCACCAGCGGACCGAACACTGAAGCTTTCTTT.